The 30 T cell receptor beta chains in this list originate from one sample, sequenced in a study of blood T cell repertoires in COVID-19. Measured with immunoSEQ multiplex PCR; TCRdb has only the in-frame clones, and not every one. The data hold about 290,000 clones, with around four fifths observed a single time. Source material: peripheral blood. The receptors come from a woman aged 45-59 years with active or convalescent COVID-19.

The chain is built from TRBV19 and TRBJ2-3; a possible D gene is TRBD1 (6 bases). This CDR3 comprises 14 residues. CDR1 and CDR2 (germline): LNHDA, SQIVND (reference sequence). The V end was cut by 11 bases, the J end by 1 base, with 16 bases between. CDR3 amino acids: CASASHRGTDTQYF. The CDR3 bases are TGTGCCTCCGCGTCCCACAGGGGCACAGATACGCAGTATTTT.

The CDR3 nucleotides are TGTGCCAGCAGTTTAACCACTTCCTACGAGCAGTACTTC. The encoded protein is CASSLTTSYEQYF. V gene TRBV12-3 or TRBV12-4 combines with J gene TRBJ2-7; D gene unclear. CDR3 length: 13 residues. V lost 2 bases to trimming and J lost 1 base, with 6 bases between them.

CDR3 nucleotides: TGTGCCAGTTTCAGGGGGTTTGAAAAACTGTTTTTT. Amino acid sequence: CASFRGFEKLFF. The J gene is TRBJ1-4, the V gene TRBV19, with 7 bases fitting TRBD1. After removal of 8 bases from V and 7 bases from J, the junction contained 4 bases not matched to a gene. The CDR3 runs 12 residues. Germline V gene lookup returns CDR1 LNHDA and CDR2 SQIVND (reference sequence).

The V and J genes are TRBV5-5 and TRBJ2-2; 8 nucleotides agree with TRBD1. The V and J ends lost 5 bases and 4 bases, in that order; junction bases with no gene match: 10. Germline CDR1 reads SGHKS; CDR2 reads YYEKEE (reference sequence). The CDR3 is 16 residues long. In DNA form, the CDR3 reads TGTGCCAGCAGGGCAGGGGGCAGGTCGTTCACCGGGGAGCTGTTTTTT. Protein: CASRAGGRSFTGELFF.

The chain joins TRBV7-8 to TRBJ1-1; maybe TRBD1 (6 bases). The ends were cut back, 4 bases at V and 2 bases at J, with 20 bases in the middle. The CDR3 spans 17 residues. The germline CDR1 and CDR2 sequences are SGHVS and FQNEAQ. CDR3 DNA sequence: TGTGCCAGCAGCTCCACCAGGGTCCCGACAGGTAACACTGAAGCTTTCTTT. Protein product: CASSSTRVPTGNTEAFF.

The J gene is TRBJ2-7, the V gene TRBV5-4; a possible D gene is TRBD2 (5 bases). The V gene lost 1 base and the J gene lost 5 bases, with 16 bases spanning the gap. Per germline, CDR1 SGHNT and CDR2 YYREEE (reference sequence). The CDR3 covers 15 residues. The chain's CDR3 is CASSLWGRYGDEQYF. In DNA form, the CDR3 reads TGTGCCAGCAGCTTGTGGGGTAGGTACGGGGACGAGCAGTACTTC.

In this sample, this clone turned up a few times. V gene TRBV3-1 (or the pseudogene TRBV3-2) combines with J gene TRBJ2-3; D is uncertain. V was clipped by 6 bases and J by 4 bases, with 8 bases between them. Germline CDR1 is LGHDT and CDR2 is YNNKEL (reference sequence). This CDR3 spans 12 amino acids. CDR3 sequence: CASSHLADTQYF. Here the CDR3 DNA reads TGTGCCAGCAGTCACTTAGCAGATACGCAGTATTTT.

The rearrangement joins TRBV3-1 (or the pseudogene TRBV3-2) to TRBJ1-6; D remains ambiguous. CDR3 length: 15 residues. The V and J ends lost 4 bases and 6 bases respectively, with 13 bases between them. Germline-derived CDR1 and CDR2 are LGHDT and YNNKEL (reference sequence). CDR3 DNA: TGTGCCAGCAGCCGCCAAGAGGGAGGTAATTCACCCCTCCACTTT. Its translation: CASSRQEGGNSPLHF.

The chain carries TRBV3-1 (or the pseudogene TRBV3-2) and TRBJ2-1; D not resolved. Germline values: CDR1 LGHDT, CDR2 YNNKEL (reference sequence). The CDR3 length is 13 residues. Trimming stripped 0 bases from V and 4 bases from J, with 4 bases between. The CDR3 nucleotides are TGTGCCAGCAGCCAAGAGCGATACAATGAGCAGTTCTTC. It yields the protein CASSQERYNEQFF.

This chain connects TRBV7-2 to TRBJ1-1; TRBD1 aligns across 10 bases. The V gene's germline CDR1 is SGHTA and CDR2 FQGNSA. The CDR3 is 15 residues long. V lost 5 bases and J lost 1; bases outside the gene matches: 4. The CDR3 protein is CASSPRTGGNTEAFF. CDR3 nucleotides: TGTGCCAGCAGCCCGCGGACAGGGGGGAACACTGAAGCTTTCTTT.

V is TRBV10-2 and J is TRBJ2-2; 12 bases agree with TRBD2. Germline V gene lookup returns CDR1 WSHSY and CDR2 SAAADI. V was clipped by 8 bases and J by 0 bases; unmatched bases: 4. The length of the CDR3 is 16 residues. CDR3 protein: CASSRTSGTNTGELFF. The CDR3 DNA reads as TGCGCCAGCTCTCGGACTAGCGGGACGAACACCGGGGAGCTGTTTTTT.

This chain links TRBV27 with TRBJ1-3; no reliable D call. The germline V gene encodes CDR1 MNHEY and CDR2 SMNVEV (reference sequence). V lost 2 bases to trimming and J lost 0 bases, with 11 bases between them. The CDR3 covers 16 residues. The CDR3 sequence is CASSLGPRSSGNTIYF. In nucleotides, the CDR3 is TGTGCCAGCAGTTTAGGTCCCCGGAGCTCTGGAAACACCATATATTTT.

In its sample, this clone was seen a few times. This rearrangement joins TRBV24-1 to TRBJ2-1, with 13 bases fitting TRBD2. The germline V gene encodes CDR1 KGHDR and CDR2 SFDVKD. This CDR3 comprises 15 residues. With 2 bases clipped from V and 6 bases from J, the junction kept 0 bases outside the gene matches. The CDR3 coding sequence is TGTGCCACCAGTGATTGGACTAGCGGGGGCAATGAGCAGTTCTTC. Translated: CATSDWTSGGNEQFF.

The chain has TRBV19 and TRBJ1-1, with a possible D match to TRBD1 (5 bases). Trimming removed 7 bases from V and 3 bases from J, with 15 bases in between. The CDR3 is made up of 14 amino acids. CDR1 is LNHDA and CDR2 is SQIVND in the germline V gene (reference sequence). CDR3 nucleotides: TGTGCCAGTATATGGGGGGGATCGGACACTGAAGCTTTCTTT. It codes for CASIWGGSDTEAFF.

The chain couples TRBV5-1 to TRBJ1-1; 11 bases map to TRBD1. This CDR3 has 15 residues. V lost 4 bases, J lost 5 bases, and 7 bases stayed unmatched. The germline V gene encodes CDR1 SGHRS and CDR2 YFSETQ. DNA of the CDR3: TGCGCCAGCAGCCCGGGACAGGGGGGAAGGACTGAAGCTTTCTTT. This codes for CASSPGQGGRTEAFF.

This rearrangement joins TRBV7-9 to TRBJ2-7; TRBD1 agrees at 10 bases. Germline trimming cut 3 bases from V and 5 bases from J; bases unmatched to any gene: 4. The length of the CDR3 is 14 residues. CDR1 SEHNR and CDR2 FQNEAQ come from the germline V gene (reference sequence). The CDR3 coding sequence is TGTGCCAGCAGCTTGGGACAGGGGTTTAACGAGCAGTACTTC. It specifies CASSLGQGFNEQYF.

The genes are TRBV2 and TRBJ2-1; 8 bases fit TRBD2. V gave up 3 bases and J gave up 3 bases; unmatched junction bases: 7. Germline values: CDR1 SNHLY, CDR2 FYNNEI. The CDR3 sequence is 16 residues long. The CDR3 DNA reads as TGTGCCAGCAGTGACCGCGGTAGCGGGAACTACAATGAGCAGTTCTTC. It is translated as CASSDRGSGNYNEQFF.

This clone was seen only a few times. This chain uses TRBV6-5 with TRBJ2-3, with 8 positions matching TRBD2. Germline CDR1 MNHEY, CDR2 SVGAGI. V was clipped by 2 bases and J by 1 base; unmatched bases: 2. The CDR3 totals 15 residues. The CDR3 loop is CASSYGAGGTDTQYF. As DNA, the CDR3 is TGTGCCAGCAGTTACGGAGCGGGAGGCACAGATACGCAGTATTTT.

The CDR3 reads CASNRRARGSNQPQHF. In nucleotides, the CDR3 is TGTGCCAGCAACCGCCGAGCCCGGGGGAGCAATCAGCCCCAGCATTTT. The gene calls are TRBV28 and TRBJ1-5; weak D call: TRBD1 (5 bases). Germline loops: CDR1 MDHEN, CDR2 SYDVKM. The CDR3 runs 16 residues. Deletions cut 7 bases from V and 1 base from J, with 17 bases between.

In this sample, this clone turned up once. This chain links TRBV6-2 or TRBV6-3 with TRBJ1-2, with D unresolved. The CDR3 has 15 amino acids. Trimming pared 0 bases from V and 0 bases from J, leaving 8 bases between. Germline V gene data show CDR1 as MNHEY and CDR2 as SVGEGT. CDR3 nucleotides: TGTGCCAGCAGTTACTCGCCGAGGGCTAACTATGGCTACACCTTC. Protein product: CASSYSPRANYGYTF.

This clone came up a few times. The chain is built from TRBV6-5 and TRBJ1-5, with 9 bases matching TRBD1. Per germline, CDR1 MNHEY and CDR2 SVGAGI. After removal of 6 bases from V and 6 bases from J, the junction contained 9 bases not matched to a gene. This CDR3 contains 15 residues. The CDR3 DNA is TGTGCCAGCAGAGACGGACAGGGGATGGGTCAGCCCCAGCATTTT. The encoded protein is CASRDGQGMGQPQHF.

This rearrangement joins TRBV12-2 to TRBJ2-5; the table's D call of TRBD2 was not tested on the DNA. TRBV12-2 is termed a pseudogene. The length of the CDR3 is 16 residues. The CDR3 loop is CASRCSAGRLVMTQYF. For the CDR3, the DNA is TGTGCAAGTCGCTGTTCGGCCGGCAGACTGGTGATGACCCAGTACTTC.

This clone was seen only once. V gene TRBV7-9 combines with J gene TRBJ1-5; TRBD1 aligns across 9 bases. In germline, CDR1 is SEHNR, CDR2 FQNEAQ (reference sequence). The trim removed 3 bases at V and 3 bases at J, leaving 6 bases unmatched. The CDR3 sequence is 16 residues long. Written as DNA, the CDR3 is TGTGCCAGCAGCTTGGGGACAGGGAGGACCAATCAGCCCCAGCATTTT. It specifies CASSLGTGRTNQPQHF. The full variable domain, completed using reference TRBV7-9 and TRBJ1-5, is DTGVSQNPRHKITKRGQNVTFRCDPISEHNRLYWYRQTLGQGPEFLTYFQNEAQLEKSRLLSDRFSAERPKGSFSTLEIQRTEQGDSAMYLCASSLGTGRTNQPQHFGDGTRLSIL.

This clone appeared many times. J is TRBJ2-1 and V is TRBV5-1; D unclear. The CDR3 consists of 16 residues. The germline V gene encodes CDR1 SGHRS and CDR2 YFSETQ. V was trimmed by 4 bases and J by 0 bases, leaving 14 bases between them. CDR3 nucleotide sequence: TGCGCCAGCAGCCCCTACTTTACCGGCTCCTACAATGAGCAGTTCTTC. Its protein is CASSPYFTGSYNEQFF.

Ten or more counts support this clone. The chain couples TRBV5-1 to TRBJ1-2; a possible D gene is TRBD1 (5 bases). Germline V gene data show CDR1 as SGHRS and CDR2 as YFSETQ. V shed 4 bases and J shed 7 bases, with 14 bases lying between them. This CDR3 comprises 13 residues. For the CDR3, the DNA is TGCGCCAGCAGCCTTTTCGGGGGTGGTGGCTACACCTTC. This gives the protein CASSLFGGGGYTF.

The chain employs TRBV6-5 and TRBJ2-1; 13 bases match TRBD2. CDR3 size: 15 residues. Trimming removed 6 bases from V and 10 bases from J; junction bases left unmatched: 9. Germline V gene lookup returns CDR1 MNHEY and CDR2 SVGAGI. As DNA, the CDR3 is TGTGCCAGCAGCGTACTAGCGGGAGGGCCAGGAGAGCAGTTCTTC. It translates to CASSVLAGGPGEQFF.

The rearrangement joins TRBV19 to TRBJ2-7; 11 bases match TRBD2. The CDR3 has 16 amino acids. Trimming at V came to 5 bases and at J to 0 bases, leaving 6 bases not matched to a gene. Germline V CDR1 and CDR2: LNHDA, SQIVND (reference sequence). The CDR3 region is CASSLRLAGSSYEQYF. CDR3 sequence (DNA): TGTGCCAGTAGTCTTCGACTAGCGGGAAGCTCCTACGAGCAGTACTTC. Full variable domain (rest looked up from reference TRBV19 and TRBJ2-7): DGGITQSPKYLFRKEGQNVTLSCEQNLNHDAMYWYRQDPGQGLRLIYYSQIVNDFQKGDIAEGYSVSREKKESFPLTVTSAQKNPTAFYLCASSLRLAGSSYEQYFGPGTRLTVT.

The chain employs TRBV4-2 and TRBJ1-4, with D tentatively TRBD1 (6 bases). V shed 0 bases and J shed 3 bases, with 11 bases lying between them. The CDR3 is made up of 16 amino acids. Germline CDR1 LGHNA, CDR2 YNFKEQ. CDR3 coding DNA: TGTGCCAGCAGCCAAGACTGGGCAGGGGCTAATGAAAAACTGTTTTTT. Protein: CASSQDWAGANEKLFF.

The gene calls are TRBV5-6 and TRBJ1-2, with a tentative D call TRBD1 (5 bases). V was trimmed by 1 base and J by 8 bases, leaving 9 bases between them. Per the germline V gene, CDR1 is SGHDT and CDR2 is YYEEEE. This CDR3 is built from 12 residues. Here the CDR3 DNA reads TGTGCCAGCAGCTTGTGGGGGGAAGGCTACACCTTC. It specifies CASSLWGEGYTF.

This clone appeared once. The chain carries TRBV14 and TRBJ2-2, with 7 bases fitting TRBD1. V trimming: 6 bases; J trimming: 3 bases; junction bases outside the gene matches: 13. The germline V gene encodes CDR1 SGHDN and CDR2 FVKESK. This CDR3 contains 17 residues. This chain's CDR3 is CASRQTTGKGDTGELFF. For the CDR3, the DNA is TGTGCCAGCAGACAAACGACAGGGAAAGGGGACACCGGGGAGCTGTTTTTT.